This T cell receptor beta chain was profiled in a study of T cells in Graves' hyperthyroidism and ophthalmopathy. Study-level information: Peripheral blood sampling occurred at initial diagnosis, before any treatment.

Germline assignment: CDR1 MNHNS and CDR2 SASEGT. Between the trimmed V and J ends, which lost 5 bases and 2 bases, there was a span of 13 bases. CDR3 length equals 14 residues. In this sample, this clonotype turned up many times. Amplified TCR beta CDR3 regions came from RNA transcripts. RT-PCR in the first round (using the HTBI primer set) targeted the TCR CDR3. TCRdb passed the multiplex PCR reads through MiXCR, listing each CDR3 protein once. The sample consists of hundreds of thousands of distinct CDR3 sequences, about 12% of them appearing once. Hyperthyroidism patients were newly diagnosed, had disease duration under 2 months, and were aged 18 to 65 years.

The receptor's source is a young woman with Graves' hyperthyroidism. The chain links TRBV6-1 to TRBJ2-7, with D possibly matching TRBD2 (6 bases). Material: blood. The CDR3 nucleotides are TGTGCCAGCAGTTACGGTAGCGGAGCCTACGAGCAGTACTTC. Protein sequence: CASSYGSGAYEQYF.